The source of this T cell receptor beta chain is a study of T cell repertoires in cytomegalovirus infection. Study overall: Shared public TCR beta signatures pointed to both CMV infection and a matching HLA type. Findings of the study overall: CMV-specific TCR beta clonotypes restricted by HLA-C dominated the ex vivo response. Public TCR beta family frequency separated CMV-and-HLA carriers, including in an independent cohort.

From the reads, TCRdb called clonotypes with MiXCR, one entry per CDR3 protein. The sample has 150,000 to 200,000 distinct CDR3 sequences; 28% are singletons. Trimming removed 4 bases at V and 1 base at J, with 8 bases between. This CDR3 spans 13 amino acids. Germline V CDR1 and CDR2: SGHTA, FQGNSA. This clonotype appeared many times. Its antigen is undetermined. The chain links TRBV7-2 to TRBJ2-7, with D maybe TRBD1 (5 bases). Sequences were obtained from PBMCs. The sequence was collected from a human donor in good health (CMV status not recorded). Some clones in this sample may be carry-over from other donors' samples. CDR3 region: CASSSTVSYEQYF. The CDR3, as DNA: TGTGCCAGCAGCTCGACAGTTTCCTACGAGCAGTACTTC.